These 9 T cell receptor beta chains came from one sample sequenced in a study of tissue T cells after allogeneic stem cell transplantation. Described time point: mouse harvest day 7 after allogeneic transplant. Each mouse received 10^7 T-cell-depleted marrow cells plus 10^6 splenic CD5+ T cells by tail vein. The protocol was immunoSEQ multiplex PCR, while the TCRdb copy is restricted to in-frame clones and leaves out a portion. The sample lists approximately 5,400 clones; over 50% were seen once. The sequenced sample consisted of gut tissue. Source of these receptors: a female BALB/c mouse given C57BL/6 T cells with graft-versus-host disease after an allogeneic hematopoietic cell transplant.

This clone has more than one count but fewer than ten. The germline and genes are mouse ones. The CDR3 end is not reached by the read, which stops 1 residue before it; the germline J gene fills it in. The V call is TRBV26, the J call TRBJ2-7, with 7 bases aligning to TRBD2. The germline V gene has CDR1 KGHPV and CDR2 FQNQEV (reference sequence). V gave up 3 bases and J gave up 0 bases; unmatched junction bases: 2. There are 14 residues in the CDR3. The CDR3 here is CASSLLGSSYEQYF. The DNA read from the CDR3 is TGTGCCAGCAGTCTACTGGGGAGCTCCTATGAACAGTAC.

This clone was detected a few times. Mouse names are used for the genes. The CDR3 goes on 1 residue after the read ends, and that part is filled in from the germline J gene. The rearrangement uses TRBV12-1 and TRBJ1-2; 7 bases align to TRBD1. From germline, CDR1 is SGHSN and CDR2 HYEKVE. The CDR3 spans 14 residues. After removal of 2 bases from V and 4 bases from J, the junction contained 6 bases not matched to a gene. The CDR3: CASSRRGHGSDYTF. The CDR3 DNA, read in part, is TGTGCCAGCTCTCGAAGGGGGCACGGCTCCGACTACACC.

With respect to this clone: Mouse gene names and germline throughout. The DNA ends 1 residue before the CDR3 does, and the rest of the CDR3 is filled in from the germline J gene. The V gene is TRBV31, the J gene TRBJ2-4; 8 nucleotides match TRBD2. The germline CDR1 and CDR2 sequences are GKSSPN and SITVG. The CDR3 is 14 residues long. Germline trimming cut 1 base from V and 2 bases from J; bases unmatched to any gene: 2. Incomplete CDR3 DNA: TGTGCCTGGAGTCAACTGGGGGATCAAAACACCTTGTAC. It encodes CAWSQLGDQNTLY. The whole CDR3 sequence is CAWSQLGDQNTLYF.

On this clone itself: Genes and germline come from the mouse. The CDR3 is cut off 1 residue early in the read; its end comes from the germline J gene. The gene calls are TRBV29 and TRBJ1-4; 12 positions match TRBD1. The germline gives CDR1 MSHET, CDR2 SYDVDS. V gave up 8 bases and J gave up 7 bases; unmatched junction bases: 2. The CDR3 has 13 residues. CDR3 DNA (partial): TGTGCTAGCGGGGACAGGGGGCCCGAAAGATTATTT. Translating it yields CASGDRGPERLF. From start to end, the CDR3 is CASGDRGPERLFF.

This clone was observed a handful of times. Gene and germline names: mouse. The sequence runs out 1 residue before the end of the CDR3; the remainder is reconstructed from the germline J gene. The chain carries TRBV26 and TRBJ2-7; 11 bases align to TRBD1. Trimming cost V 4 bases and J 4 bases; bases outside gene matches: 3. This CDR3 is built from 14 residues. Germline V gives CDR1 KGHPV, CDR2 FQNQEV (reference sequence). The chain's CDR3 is CASSRGQGVYEQYF. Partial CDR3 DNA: TGTGCCAGCAGTCGGGGACAGGGGGTTTATGAACAGTAC.

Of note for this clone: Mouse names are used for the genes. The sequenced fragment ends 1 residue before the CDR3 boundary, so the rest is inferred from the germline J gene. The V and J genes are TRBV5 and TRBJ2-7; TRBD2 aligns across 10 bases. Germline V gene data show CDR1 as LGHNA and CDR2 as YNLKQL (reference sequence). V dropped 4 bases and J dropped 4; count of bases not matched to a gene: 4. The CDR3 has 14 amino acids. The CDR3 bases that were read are TGTGCCAGCAGCCCCCACTGGGGGGGATATGAACAGTAC. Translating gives CASSPHWGGYEQY. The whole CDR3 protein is CASSPHWGGYEQYF.

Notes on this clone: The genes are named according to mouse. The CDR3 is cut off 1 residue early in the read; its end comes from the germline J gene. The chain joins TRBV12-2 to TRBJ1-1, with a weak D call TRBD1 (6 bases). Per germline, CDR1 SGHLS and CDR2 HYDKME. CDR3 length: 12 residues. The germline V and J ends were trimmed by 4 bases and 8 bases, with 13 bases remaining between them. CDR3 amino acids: CASSLQGREVFF. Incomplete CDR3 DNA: TGTGCCAGCTCCCTACAGGGAAGGGAAGTCTTC.

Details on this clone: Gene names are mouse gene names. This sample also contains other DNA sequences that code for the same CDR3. The CDR3 spells CASSLPGKQDTQYF. Incomplete CDR3 DNA: TGTGCCAGCAGTTTGCCAGGGAAACAAGACACCCAGTAC. This rearrangement joins TRBV26 to TRBJ2-5; weak D call: TRBD1 (5 bases). The DNA ends 1 residue before the CDR3 does, and the rest of the CDR3 is filled in from the germline J gene. V shed 5 bases and J shed 3 bases, with 12 bases lying between them. The germline gives CDR1 KGHPV, CDR2 FQNQEV (reference sequence). The CDR3 extends over 14 amino acids.

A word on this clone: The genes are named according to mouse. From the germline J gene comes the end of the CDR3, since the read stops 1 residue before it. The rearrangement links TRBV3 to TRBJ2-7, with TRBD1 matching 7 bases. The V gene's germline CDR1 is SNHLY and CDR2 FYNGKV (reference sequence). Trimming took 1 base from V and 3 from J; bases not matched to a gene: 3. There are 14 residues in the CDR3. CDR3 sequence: CASSLGDRLYEQYF. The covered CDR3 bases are TGTGCCAGCAGCTTAGGGGACAGACTCTATGAACAGTAC.